The 2 T cell receptor beta chains reported below all come from one sample, sequenced in a study of cytomegalovirus exposure and HLA in healthy donors. 13 Jbeta primers and 60 Vbeta primers were used for the PCR. Sequencing used immunoSEQ multiplex PCR; TCRdb keeps in-frame clones, though not all of them. Seen here are approximately 200,000 clones, about four fifths observed once, and the top ten hold over 1.5%. Sequenced input: PBMCs. Every receptor here comes from a girl aged 10 to 17 in good health and CMV-seropositive.

CDR3 region: CASSVEPSSYEQYF. In DNA form, the CDR3 reads TGTGCCAGCAGCGTAGAGCCAAGCTCCTACGAGCAGTACTTC. The chain uses TRBV9 and TRBJ2-7; D gene unclear. V was trimmed by 0 bases and J by 0 bases, leaving 7 bases between them. Germline CDR1 and CDR2: SGDLS and YYNGEE. The CDR3 is 14 amino acids.

This sequence joins TRBV4-2 and TRBJ2-7, with 10 bases that match TRBD2. The CDR3 loop spans 16 amino acids. Germline V gives CDR1 LGHNA, CDR2 YNFKEQ. V lost 0 bases to trimming and J lost 2 bases; unmatched junction nucleotides: 4. DNA for the CDR3: TGTGCCAGCAGCCAAGAACTAGCGGGAAGGCCCTACGAGCAGTACTTC. Its protein product is CASSQELAGRPYEQYF.